This T cell receptor beta chain was recovered during a study of OX40 agonist ivuxolimab in advanced cancers. Study details: Ivuxolimab, an agonist antibody against OX40 (CD134), was given to patients. Those enrolled were roughly 85% male, with a mean age of around 57 years and ages from 23 to 79.

Broader study findings: Clonal expansion from baseline to week 6 occurred in both CD4+ and CD8+ T cells.

Data came from immunoSEQ multiplex PCR; TCRdb stores just in-frame clones and leaves some out. The sample yields about 28,000 clones, about 85% seen once. Comments on this clone: Its target is not known.

V gave up 3 bases and J gave up 3 bases; unmatched junction bases: 7. The CDR3 has 15 amino acids. Per germline, CDR1 MDHEN and CDR2 SYDVKM. The chain has TRBV28 and TRBJ2-7; TRBD1 agrees at 8 bases. This TCR derives from an adult with an advanced solid tumor such as melanoma, head and neck, liver or kidney cancer. The sample here was CD4+ or CD8+ T cells sorted from blood, taken in a trial of the OX40 agonist ivuxolimab. CDR3 nucleotides: TGTGCCAGCAGTTTCGAGCCACAGGGGGTCTACGAGCAGTACTTC. Residues: CASSFEPQGVYEQYF.